Listed here are 8 T cell receptor beta chains from one sample, sequenced in a study of blood T cell repertoires in COVID-19. Only in-frame clones appear in the TCRdb table, and some are missing; sequencing was by immunoSEQ multiplex PCR. This table holds around 460,000 clones, roughly 90% found once. Sequencing was carried out using peripheral blood. These receptors were obtained from a man in his late teens or twenties with COVID-19, enrolled during active disease.

The rearrangement links TRBV18 to TRBJ1-2, with 8 bases lining up with TRBD1. V shed 3 bases, J shed 7 bases, and the junction held 7 bases outside the gene matches. Per germline, CDR1 KGHSH and CDR2 LQKENI. This CDR3 spans 14 amino acids. DNA for the CDR3: TGTGCCAGCTCACCCCAGGACAGGGCGTCTGGCTACACCTTC. Protein sequence: CASSPQDRASGYTF. Together with reference TRBV18 and TRBJ1-2, the CDR3 gives the full variable domain: NAGVMQNPRHLVRRRGQEARLRCSPMKGHSHVYWYRQLPEEGLKFMVYLQKENIIDESGMPKERFSAEFPKEGPSILRIQQVVRGDSAAYFCASSPQDRASGYTFGSGTRLTVV.

The genes are TRBV18 and TRBJ2-7, with D possibly matching TRBD1 (6 bases). CDR1 KGHSH and CDR2 LQKENI come from the germline V gene. The length of the CDR3 is 13 residues. Trimming removed 0 bases at V and 5 bases at J, with 8 bases between. CDR3 DNA: TGTGCCAGCTCACCACCCAGGGGCCACGAGCAGTACTTC. This sequence encodes CASSPPRGHEQYF.

J is TRBJ2-1 and V is TRBV3-1 (or the pseudogene TRBV3-2); 9 bases agree with TRBD2. This CDR3 is built from 15 residues. V shed 4 bases and J 6 bases; nucleotides not matched to a gene: 7. The germline gives CDR1 LGHDT, CDR2 YNNKEL (reference sequence). This chain's CDR3 is CASSPTLTSGNEQFF. In DNA, the CDR3 is TGTGCCAGCAGCCCCACCTTGACTAGCGGCAATGAGCAGTTCTTC.

The genes are TRBV12-5 and TRBJ1-2; 7 bases match TRBD1. The V and J ends lost 0 bases and 4 bases, in that order; junction bases with no gene match: 5. Germline V gene lookup returns CDR1 LGHNT and CDR2 FRNRAP. CDR3 length: 15 amino acids. In nucleotides, the CDR3 is TGTGCTAGTGGTTTGGTAACAGGGGACGGCTATGGCTACACCTTC. Protein sequence: CASGLVTGDGYGYTF.

The V gene is TRBV12-5, the J gene TRBJ2-1; D remains ambiguous. Germline V lookup: CDR1 LGHNT, CDR2 FRNRAP. The V end lost 0 bases, the J end lost 15 bases, and 18 bases lay between the germline ends. The CDR3 runs to 14 residues. CDR3 sequence reads: CASGLVLSAEHRFF. The CDR3, as DNA: TGTGCTAGTGGTTTGGTACTATCGGCAGAACACCGGTTCTTC. The full variable domain, rest sourced from reference TRBV12-5 and TRBJ2-1, is DARVTQTPRHKVTEMGQEVTMRCQPILGHNTVFWYRQTMMQGLELLAYFRNRAPLDDSGMPKDRFSAEMPDATLATLKIQPSEPRDSAVYFCASGLVLSAEHRFFGPGTRLTVL.

Only a few counts were recorded for this clone. The rearrangement uses TRBV12-3 or TRBV12-4 and TRBJ1-2; D might be TRBD1 (6 bases). V gave up 8 bases and J gave up 4 bases, with 8 bases separating them. CDR3 length: 11 amino acids. CDR3 region: CASGQLYGYTF. DNA for the CDR3: TGTGCCAGCGGACAGCTCTATGGCTACACCTTC.

The rearrangement joins TRBV5-1 to TRBJ2-7; 11 bases align to TRBD1. Germline CDR1 reads SGHRS; CDR2 reads YFSETQ. The CDR3 covers 15 residues. Unmatched junction bases numbered 8, after V lost 4 bases and J lost 5 bases. CDR3 DNA sequence: TGCGCCAGCAGCGGGCGGGGACAGGGGGGAAACGAGCAGTACTTC. It yields the protein CASSGRGQGGNEQYF.

The rearrangement uses TRBV11-2 and TRBJ1-1; 8 nucleotides agree with TRBD1. The junction had 9 bases not matched to a gene; V was cut back by 5 bases and J by 1 base. The germline V gene has CDR1 SGHAT and CDR2 FQNNGV. The CDR3 spans 16 residues. The CDR3 nucleotides read TGTGCCAGCAGCATTCCCCCGGGGACAGGGAACACTGAAGCTTTCTTT. Amino acid sequence: CASSIPPGTGNTEAFF.